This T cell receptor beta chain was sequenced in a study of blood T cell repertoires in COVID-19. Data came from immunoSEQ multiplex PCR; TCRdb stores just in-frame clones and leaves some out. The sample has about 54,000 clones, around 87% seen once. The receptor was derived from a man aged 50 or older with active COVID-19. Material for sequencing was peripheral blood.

This chain's CDR3 is CASSPETGGPSTDTQYF. DNA for the CDR3: TGCGCCAGCAGTCCCGAAACTGGCGGGCCTAGCACAGATACGCAGTATTTT. The V and J genes are TRBV5-1 and TRBJ2-3; D possibly corresponds to TRBD2 (5 bases). From germline, CDR1 is SGHRS and CDR2 YFSETQ. V dropped 5 bases and J dropped 0 bases, with 19 bases sitting between them. CDR3 length: 17 residues.